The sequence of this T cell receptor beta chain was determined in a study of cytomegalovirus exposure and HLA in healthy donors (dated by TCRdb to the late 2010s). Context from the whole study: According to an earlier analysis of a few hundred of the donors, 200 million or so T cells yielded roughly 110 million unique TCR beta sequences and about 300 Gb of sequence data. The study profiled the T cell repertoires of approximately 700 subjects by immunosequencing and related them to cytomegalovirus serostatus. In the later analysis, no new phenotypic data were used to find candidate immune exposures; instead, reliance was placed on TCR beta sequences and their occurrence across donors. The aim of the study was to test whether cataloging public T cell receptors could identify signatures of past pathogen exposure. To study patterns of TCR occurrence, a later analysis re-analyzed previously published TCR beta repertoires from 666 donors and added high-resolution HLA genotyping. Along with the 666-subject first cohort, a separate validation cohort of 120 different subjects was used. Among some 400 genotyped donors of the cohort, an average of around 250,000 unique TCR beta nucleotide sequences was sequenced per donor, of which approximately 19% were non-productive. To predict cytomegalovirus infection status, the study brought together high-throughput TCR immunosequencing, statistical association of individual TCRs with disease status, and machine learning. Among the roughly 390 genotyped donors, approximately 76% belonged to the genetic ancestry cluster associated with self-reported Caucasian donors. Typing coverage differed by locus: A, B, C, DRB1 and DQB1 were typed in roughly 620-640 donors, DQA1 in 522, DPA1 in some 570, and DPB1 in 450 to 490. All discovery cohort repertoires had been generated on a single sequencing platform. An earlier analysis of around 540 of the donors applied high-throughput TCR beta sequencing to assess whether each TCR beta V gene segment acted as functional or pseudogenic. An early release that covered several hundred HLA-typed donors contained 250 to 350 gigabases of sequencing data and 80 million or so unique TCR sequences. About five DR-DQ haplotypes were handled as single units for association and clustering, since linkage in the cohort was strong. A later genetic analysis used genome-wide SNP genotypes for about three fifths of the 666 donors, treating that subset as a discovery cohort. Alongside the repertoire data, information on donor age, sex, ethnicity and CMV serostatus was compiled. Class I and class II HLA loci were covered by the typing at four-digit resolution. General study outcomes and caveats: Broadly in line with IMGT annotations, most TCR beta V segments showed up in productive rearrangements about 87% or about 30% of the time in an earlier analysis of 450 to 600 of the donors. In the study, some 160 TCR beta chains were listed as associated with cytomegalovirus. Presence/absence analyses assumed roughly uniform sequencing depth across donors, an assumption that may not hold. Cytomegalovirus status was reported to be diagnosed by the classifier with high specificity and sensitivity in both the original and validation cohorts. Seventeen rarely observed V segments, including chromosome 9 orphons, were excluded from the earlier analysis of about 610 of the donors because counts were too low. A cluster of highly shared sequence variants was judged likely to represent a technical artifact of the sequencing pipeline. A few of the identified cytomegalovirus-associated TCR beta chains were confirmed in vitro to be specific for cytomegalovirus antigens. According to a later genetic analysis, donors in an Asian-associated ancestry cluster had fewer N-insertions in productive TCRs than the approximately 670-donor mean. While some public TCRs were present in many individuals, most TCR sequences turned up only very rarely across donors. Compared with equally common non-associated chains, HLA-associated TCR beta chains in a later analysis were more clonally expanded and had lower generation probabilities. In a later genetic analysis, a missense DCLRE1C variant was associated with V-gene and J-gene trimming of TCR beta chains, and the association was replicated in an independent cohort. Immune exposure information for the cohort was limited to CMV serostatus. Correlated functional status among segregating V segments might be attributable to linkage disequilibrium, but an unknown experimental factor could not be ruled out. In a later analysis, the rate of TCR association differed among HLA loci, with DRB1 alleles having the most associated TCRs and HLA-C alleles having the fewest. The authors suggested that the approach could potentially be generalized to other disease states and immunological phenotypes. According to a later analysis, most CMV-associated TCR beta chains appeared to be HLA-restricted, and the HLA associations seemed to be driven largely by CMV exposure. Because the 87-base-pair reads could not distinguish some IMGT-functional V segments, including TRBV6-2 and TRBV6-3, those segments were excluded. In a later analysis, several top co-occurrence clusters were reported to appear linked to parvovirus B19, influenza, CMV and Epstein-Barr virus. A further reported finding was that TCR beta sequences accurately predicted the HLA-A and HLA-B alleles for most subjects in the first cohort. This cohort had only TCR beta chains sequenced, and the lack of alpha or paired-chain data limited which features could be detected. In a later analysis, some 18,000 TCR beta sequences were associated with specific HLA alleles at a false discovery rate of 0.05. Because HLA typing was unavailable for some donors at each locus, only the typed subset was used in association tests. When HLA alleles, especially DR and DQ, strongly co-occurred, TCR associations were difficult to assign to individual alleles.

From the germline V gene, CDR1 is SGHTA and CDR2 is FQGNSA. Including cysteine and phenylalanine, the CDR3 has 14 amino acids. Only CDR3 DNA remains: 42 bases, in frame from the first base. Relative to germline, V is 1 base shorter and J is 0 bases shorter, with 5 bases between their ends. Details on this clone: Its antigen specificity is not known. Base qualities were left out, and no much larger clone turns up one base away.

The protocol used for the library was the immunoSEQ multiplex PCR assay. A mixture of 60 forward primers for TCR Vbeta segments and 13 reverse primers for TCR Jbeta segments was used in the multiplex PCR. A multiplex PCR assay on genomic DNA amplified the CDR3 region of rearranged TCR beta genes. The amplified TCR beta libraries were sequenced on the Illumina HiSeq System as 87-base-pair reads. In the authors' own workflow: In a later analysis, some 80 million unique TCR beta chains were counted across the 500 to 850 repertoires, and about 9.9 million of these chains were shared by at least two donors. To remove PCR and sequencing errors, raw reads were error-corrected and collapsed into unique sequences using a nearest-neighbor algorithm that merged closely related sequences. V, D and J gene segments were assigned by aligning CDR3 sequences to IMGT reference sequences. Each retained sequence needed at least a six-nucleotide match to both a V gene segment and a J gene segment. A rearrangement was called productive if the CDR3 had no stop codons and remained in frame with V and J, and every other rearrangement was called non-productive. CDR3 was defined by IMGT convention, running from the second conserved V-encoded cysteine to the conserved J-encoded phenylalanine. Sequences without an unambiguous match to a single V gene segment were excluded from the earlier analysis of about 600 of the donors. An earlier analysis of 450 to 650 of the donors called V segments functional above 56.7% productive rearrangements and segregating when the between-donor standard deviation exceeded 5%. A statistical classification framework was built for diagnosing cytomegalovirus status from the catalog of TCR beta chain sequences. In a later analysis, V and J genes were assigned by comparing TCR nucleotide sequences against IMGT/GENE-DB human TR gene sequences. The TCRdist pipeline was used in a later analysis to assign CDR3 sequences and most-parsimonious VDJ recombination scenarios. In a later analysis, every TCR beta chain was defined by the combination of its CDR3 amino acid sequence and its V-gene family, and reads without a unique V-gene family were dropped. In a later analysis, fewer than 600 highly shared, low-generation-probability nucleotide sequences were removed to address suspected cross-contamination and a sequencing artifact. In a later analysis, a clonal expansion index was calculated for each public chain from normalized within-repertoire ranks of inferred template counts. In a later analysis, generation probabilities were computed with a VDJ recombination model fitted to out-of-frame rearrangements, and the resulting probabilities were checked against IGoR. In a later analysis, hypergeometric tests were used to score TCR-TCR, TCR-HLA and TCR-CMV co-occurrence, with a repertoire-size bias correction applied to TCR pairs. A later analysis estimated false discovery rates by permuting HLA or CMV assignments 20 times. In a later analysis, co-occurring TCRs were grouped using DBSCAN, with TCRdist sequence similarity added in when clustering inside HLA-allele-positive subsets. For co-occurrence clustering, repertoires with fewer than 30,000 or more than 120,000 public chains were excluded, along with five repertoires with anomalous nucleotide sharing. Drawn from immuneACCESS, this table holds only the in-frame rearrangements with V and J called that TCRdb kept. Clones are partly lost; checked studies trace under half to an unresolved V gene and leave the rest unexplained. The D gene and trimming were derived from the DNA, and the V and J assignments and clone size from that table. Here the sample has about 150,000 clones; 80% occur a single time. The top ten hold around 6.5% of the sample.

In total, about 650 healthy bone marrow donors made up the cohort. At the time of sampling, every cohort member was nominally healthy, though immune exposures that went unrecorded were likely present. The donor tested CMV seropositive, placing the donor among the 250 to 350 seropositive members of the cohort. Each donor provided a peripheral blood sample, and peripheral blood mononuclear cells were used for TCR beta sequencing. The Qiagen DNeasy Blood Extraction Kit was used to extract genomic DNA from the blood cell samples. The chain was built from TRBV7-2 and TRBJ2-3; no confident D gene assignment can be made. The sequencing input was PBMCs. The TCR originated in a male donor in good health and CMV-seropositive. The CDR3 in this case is CASSLVKSTDTQYF. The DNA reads TGTGCCAGCAGCTTAGTTAAAAGCACAGATACGCAGTATTTT.